Listed here are 29 T cell receptor beta chains from one sample, sequenced in a study of blood T cell repertoires in COVID-19. Profiling relied on immunoSEQ multiplex PCR, and the TCRdb table lists in-frame clones only, not all of them. Of about 150,000 clones in the sample, 80% to 90% were seen once. The sample consisted of peripheral blood. The receptors stem from a man aged 18-30 years with COVID-19, enrolled during active disease.

The genes are TRBV10-2 and TRBJ2-1; TRBD2 agrees at 9 bases. Unmatched junction bases numbered 8, after V lost 5 bases and J lost 3 bases. Germline assignment: CDR1 WSHSY and CDR2 SAAADI. This CDR3 region has 16 residues. CDR3: CASSRLAGMNYNEQFF. CDR3 coding DNA: TGCGCCAGCAGTAGGCTAGCGGGGATGAACTACAATGAGCAGTTCTTC.

The rearrangement joins TRBV29-1 to TRBJ1-1; maybe TRBD1 (6 bases). Looked up from germline, CDR1 is SQVTM and CDR2 is ANQGSEA. The CDR3 is 15 residues long. The ends were cut back, 5 bases at V and 2 bases at J, with 18 bases in the middle. CDR3 nucleotides: TGCAGCGTTAAGGACAGCTTGCTTGGCAACACTGAAGCTTTCTTT. Its protein is CSVKDSLLGNTEAFF.

This clone was counted once. The rearrangement uses TRBV6-5 and TRBJ1-5, with D hard to call. Trimming stripped 7 bases from V and 6 bases from J, with 19 bases between. There are 15 residues in the CDR3. Germline CDR1 is MNHEY and CDR2 is SVGAGI. The CDR3 here is CASKERGIVGQPQHF. The CDR3 nucleotides read TGTGCCAGCAAGGAACGGGGTATAGTGGGTCAGCCCCAGCATTTT.

The chain recombines TRBV9 with TRBJ2-2, with 9 bases lining up with TRBD2. The ends lost 6 bases at V and 2 bases at J; junction bases unmatched: 5. CDR1 is SGDLS and CDR2 is YYNGEE in the germline V gene. This CDR3 has 15 amino acids. CDR3 DNA sequence: TGTGCCAGCAACCCACTAGCGGGCAACACCGGGGAGCTGTTTTTT. The encoded protein is CASNPLAGNTGELFF.

The rearrangement links TRBV14 to TRBJ2-7, with 10 bases identical to TRBD1. Germline V gene sequence: CDR1 SGHDN, CDR2 FVKESK. This CDR3 has 15 residues. V trimming: 5 bases; J trimming: 3 bases; junction bases outside the gene matches: 7. The CDR3 protein is CASSAGTGDFYEQYF. The CDR3 DNA reads as TGTGCCAGCAGCGCCGGGACAGGGGATTTCTACGAGCAGTACTTC. The full variable domain, rest sourced from reference TRBV14 and TRBJ2-7, is EAGVTQFPSHSVIEKGQTVTLRCDPISGHDNLYWYRRVMGKEIKFLLHFVKESKQDESGMPNNRFLAERTGGTYSTLKVQPAELEDSGVYFCASSAGTGDFYEQYFGPGTRLTVT.

The chain is built from TRBV6-5 and TRBJ1-1; 8 bases are a match to TRBD1. V gave up 5 bases and J gave up 11 bases; unmatched junction bases: 7. Germline V gene lookup returns CDR1 MNHEY and CDR2 SVGAGI. The CDR3 runs to 12 residues. CDR3 bases: TGTGCCAGCAGTCCGACAGGGGTACGGGCTTTCTTT. It codes for CASSPTGVRAFF.

V usage is TRBV5-4 and J usage is TRBJ2-7; the match to TRBD1 covers 7 bases. The germline V gene has CDR1 SGHNT and CDR2 YYREEE (reference sequence). Unmatched junction bases numbered 7, after V lost 4 bases and J lost 3 bases. The CDR3 extends over 14 amino acids. The CDR3, as DNA: TGTGCCAGCAGCCCTCCCGGACAGGACTACGAGCAGTACTTC. This gives the protein CASSPPGQDYEQYF.

J is TRBJ2-2 and V is TRBV6-5; maybe TRBD1 (6 bases). This CDR3 region has 13 residues. V dropped 6 bases and J dropped 6 bases, with 11 bases sitting between them. In germline, CDR1 is MNHEY, CDR2 SVGAGI. The CDR3 DNA reads TGTGCCAGCAGCGCAGGGGTACCCGGGGAGCTGTTTTTT. Residues: CASSAGVPGELFF.

V is TRBV29-1 and J is TRBJ2-1, with D possibly matching TRBD2 (6 bases). Germline lookup yields CDR1 SQVTM and CDR2 ANQGSEA. CDR3 length: 15 amino acids. V dropped 5 bases and J dropped 3 bases, with 17 bases sitting between them. This CDR3 is CSVYGVGSIYNEQFF. The CDR3 DNA follows: TGCAGCGTTTATGGTGTCGGGAGTATCTACAATGAGCAGTTCTTC.

The chain carries TRBV5-4 and TRBJ2-2, with TRBD2 matching 8 bases. The length of the CDR3 is 16 residues. V lost 0 bases to trimming and J lost 6 bases; unmatched junction nucleotides: 7. The germline V gene encodes CDR1 SGHNT and CDR2 YYREEE (reference sequence). CDR3 coding DNA: TGTGCCAGCAGCTTGGTCGGCGGGAGGCAAGCCGGGGAGCTGTTTTTT. Its translation: CASSLVGGRQAGELFF.

The V and J genes are TRBV6-5 and TRBJ2-1, with D perhaps TRBD2 (6 bases). The CDR3 extends over 14 amino acids. The V and J ends lost 4 bases and 0 bases respectively, with 7 bases between them. Germline V CDR1 and CDR2: MNHEY, SVGAGI. DNA for the CDR3: TGTGCCAGCAGTTCCGGGAGCTCCTACAATGAGCAGTTCTTC. It specifies CASSSGSSYNEQFF.

V gene TRBV14 combines with J gene TRBJ2-1; D call uncertain. Germline V gene sequence: CDR1 SGHDN, CDR2 FVKESK. The germline V and J ends were trimmed by 1 base and 13 bases, with 14 bases remaining between them. The CDR3 totals 13 residues. CDR3 nucleotide sequence: TGTGCCAGCAGCCAAGTCCCCGCGCCCTATCAGTTCTTC. Translating gives CASSQVPAPYQFF.

The chain uses TRBV5-6 and TRBJ2-3; 7 bases are a match to TRBD1. CDR1 and CDR2 (germline): SGHDT, YYEEEE. This CDR3 has 15 residues. The J segment lost 1 base and the V segment lost 0 bases, leaving 2 bases of the junction unmatched. The CDR3 sequence: CASSLGTGRTDTQYF. The CDR3 nucleotides read TGTGCCAGCAGCTTGGGGACAGGCCGCACAGATACGCAGTATTTT.

V and J are TRBV15 and TRBJ2-7; 7 bases agree with TRBD2. The CDR3 spans 14 residues. The germline V gene encodes CDR1 LNHNV and CDR2 YYDKDF (reference sequence). Trimming took 1 base from V and 7 from J; bases not matched to a gene: 7. The CDR3 reads CATSRGGSSKEQYF. The CDR3 DNA is TGTGCCACCAGCAGAGGCGGGAGTAGTAAAGAGCAGTACTTC.

This clone was detected only once. The chain joins TRBV7-2 to TRBJ2-3, with D unclear. The germline V gene has CDR1 SGHTA and CDR2 FQGNSA. CDR3 length: 15 amino acids. V lost 1 base, J lost 3 bases, and 11 bases lay in between. The CDR3 sequence: CASSLGARITDTQYF. The CDR3 DNA sequence: TGTGCCAGCAGCTTAGGGGCCAGGATAACAGATACGCAGTATTTT.

The chain couples TRBV5-4 to TRBJ1-6; tentatively, D is TRBD1 (5 bases). CDR1 is SGHNT, CDR2 YYREEE, per germline (reference sequence). This CDR3 region has 14 residues. Trimming pared 0 bases from V and 7 bases from J, leaving 8 bases between. This chain's CDR3 is CASSLDRGNSPLHF. In nucleotides, the CDR3 is TGTGCCAGCAGCTTGGATAGGGGAAATTCACCCCTCCACTTT.

Written as DNA, the CDR3 is TGTGCCAGTACTAGCGGGTCGAACACCGGGGAGCTGTTTTTT. Translation: CASTSGSNTGELFF. V is TRBV19 and J is TRBJ2-2, with TRBD2 matching over 8 bases. The CDR3 is 14 residues long. Germline assignment: CDR1 LNHDA and CDR2 SQIVND (reference sequence). V shed 7 bases, J shed 0 bases, and the junction held 1 base outside the gene matches.

The genes are TRBV4-1 and TRBJ1-2, with D perhaps TRBD1 (5 bases). Looked up from germline, CDR1 is MGHRA and CDR2 is YSYEKL. V gave up 0 bases and J gave up 2 bases, with 16 bases separating them. This CDR3 comprises 17 residues. CDR3 in DNA: TGCGCCAGCAGCCAAGATTGGAGGGCAGGGCTGAACTATGGCTACACCTTC. It specifies CASSQDWRAGLNYGYTF.

The rearrangement joins TRBV18 to TRBJ2-2; the match to TRBD2 covers 13 bases. With V trimmed by 5 bases and J by 5 bases, 5 bases remained unmatched. The CDR3 is 16 amino acids. Germline V CDR1 and CDR2: KGHSH, LQKENI. CDR3 nucleotides: TGTGCCAGCTCATTGGGACTAGCGGGAAGAACCGGGGAGCTGTTTTTT. This encodes CASSLGLAGRTGELFF.

The V call is TRBV28, the J call TRBJ2-7; 7 bases line up with TRBD1. This CDR3 comprises 14 residues. With 5 bases clipped from V and 4 bases from J, the junction kept 8 bases outside the gene matches. Germline V gene sequence: CDR1 MDHEN, CDR2 SYDVKM. CDR3 sequence reads: CASSLRQGRYEQYF. The CDR3 DNA reads TGTGCCAGCAGTCTCCGACAGGGTCGATACGAGCAGTACTTC.

This clone occurred once. The genes are TRBV9 and TRBJ2-2; D may be TRBD2 (6 bases). Germline CDR1 and CDR2: SGDLS and YYNGEE. Trimming pared 0 bases from V and 1 base from J, leaving 7 bases between. This CDR3 has 15 residues. As DNA, the CDR3 is TGTGCCAGCAGCGTAGCAGCGGGGAACACCGGGGAGCTGTTTTTT. This encodes CASSVAAGNTGELFF.

The V call is TRBV9, the J call TRBJ2-4; TRBD2 matches at 7 bases. Trimming at V came to 4 bases and at J to 0 bases, leaving 13 bases not matched to a gene. Germline assignment: CDR1 SGDLS and CDR2 YYNGEE. CDR3 length: 18 amino acids. The CDR3 region is CASSPRPGLSVAKNIQYF. The DNA of the CDR3 is TGTGCCAGCAGCCCTCGTCCGGGACTATCCGTAGCCAAAAACATTCAGTACTTC.

This chain connects TRBV7-2 to TRBJ2-1, with a weak D call TRBD2 (6 bases). The CDR3 extends over 16 amino acids. CDR1 and CDR2 (germline): SGHTA, FQGNSA. The germline V and J ends were trimmed by 6 bases and 2 bases, with 17 bases remaining between them. CDR3 amino acids: CASRRLGGETYNEQFF. CDR3 DNA sequence: TGTGCCAGCAGACGACTGGGCGGGGAGACCTACAATGAGCAGTTCTTC.

This CDR3 reads CASNILAGGAEQYF. The CDR3 DNA reads as TGTGCCAGCAACATACTAGCGGGAGGTGCAGAGCAGTACTTC. The chain is built from TRBV2 and TRBJ2-7; TRBD2 aligns across 12 bases. CDR3 length: 14 amino acids. From germline, CDR1 is SNHLY and CDR2 FYNNEI. With 7 bases clipped from V and 7 bases from J, the junction kept 8 bases outside the gene matches.

The V gene is TRBV5-1, the J gene TRBJ1-6, with D hard to call. Germline V CDR1 and CDR2: SGHRS, YFSETQ. The V and J ends lost 3 bases and 5 bases respectively, with 18 bases between them. This CDR3 region has 17 residues. CDR3 DNA sequence: TGCGCCAGCAGCTCCAGAGGTCCTAAGAGCCATAATTCACCCCTCCACTTT. It specifies CASSSRGPKSHNSPLHF.

The gene calls are TRBV2 and TRBJ2-2; tentative D call: TRBD2 (6 bases). Germline V gene data show CDR1 as SNHLY and CDR2 as FYNNEI. The CDR3 runs to 16 residues. V dropped 2 bases and J dropped 5 bases, with 15 bases sitting between them. Here the CDR3 DNA reads TGTGCCAGCAGTGAAATAGGCGGGAAGAGGACCGGGGAGCTGTTTTTT. This encodes CASSEIGGKRTGELFF.

This clone was detected a few times. The V gene is TRBV6-5, the J gene TRBJ2-2; TRBD2 aligns across 12 bases. Germline CDR1 MNHEY, CDR2 SVGAGI. The CDR3 has 14 residues. The trim removed 11 bases at V and 1 base at J, leaving 2 bases unmatched. The CDR3 sequence is CAVGLAGNTGELFF. The CDR3 nucleotides read TGTGCCGTGGGACTAGCGGGGAACACCGGGGAGCTGTTTTTT.

CDR3 region: CATSRALGDTQYF. The CDR3 nucleotides are TGTGCCACCAGCAGAGCCCTAGGAGATACGCAGTATTTT. The chain is built from TRBV15 and TRBJ2-3; D is ambiguous. Germline V gene sequence: CDR1 LNHNV, CDR2 YYDKDF (reference sequence). Trimming stripped 1 base from V and 5 bases from J, with 7 bases between. CDR3 size: 13 residues. Together with reference TRBV15 and TRBJ2-3, the CDR3 gives the full variable domain: DAMVIQNPRYQVTQFGKPVTLSCSQTLNHNVMYWYQQKSSQAPKLLFHYYDKDFNNEADTPDNFQSRRPNTSFCFLDIRSPGLGDTAMYLCATSRALGDTQYFGPGTRLTVL.

J is TRBJ2-6 and V is TRBV29-1; 8 nucleotides align to TRBD2. The J segment lost 0 bases and the V segment lost 3 bases, leaving 4 bases of the junction unmatched. CDR1 SQVTM and CDR2 ANQGSEA come from the germline V gene. There are 16 residues in the CDR3. CDR3 in DNA: TGCAGCGTTGAGGCGGGAGGACCCTCTGGGGCCAACGTCCTGACTTTC. Its protein product is CSVEAGGPSGANVLTF.